This is a list of T cell receptor beta chains from one sample in a study of blood T cell repertoires in COVID-19. Assay used: immunoSEQ multiplex PCR; TCRdb lists only in-frame clones, some missing. Seen here are hundreds of thousands of clones, 75% to 90% observed once, and the top ten hold approximately 1.5%. What was sequenced was peripheral blood. These receptors all stem from a woman in her 40s who had recovered from COVID-19. Each CDR3 is given with its conserved first and last residue. The order of the fields is D gene, V gene, J gene, clone size, CDR3 DNA, CDR3 protein. The D gene is left open where the match is weak. Size values are once, few and many counts, or a class for expanded clones, and some rows have none.

>TRBD1|TRBV18|TRBJ1-4|.
TGTGCCAGCTCACCGACAGGGGCGAGTGATGAAAAACTGTTTTTT
CASSPTGASDEKLFF
>.|TRBV5-6|TRBJ2-7|.
TGTGCCAGCAGCCAAAAATCCGGGTACGAGCAGTACTTC
CASSQKSGYEQYF
>TRBD1|TRBV7-2|TRBJ2-7|.
TGTGCCAGCAGCTTGGGACAGGGGCAGTACGAGCAGTACTTC
CASSLGQGQYEQYF
>.|TRBV27|TRBJ2-3|.
TGTGCCAGCAGTTTAAGGGGTACGCAGTATTTT
CASSLRGTQYF
>.|TRBV18|TRBJ2-7|.
TGTGCCAGCTCATCCACCGGACAGCGCGGCTCCTACGAGCAGTACTTC
CASSSTGQRGSYEQYF
>TRBD2|TRBV27|TRBJ2-1|.
TGTGCCAGCAGTTTATACGCTAGCGGGGGCGCCGGGGGGCAGTTCTTC
CASSLYASGGAGGQFF
>.|TRBV18|TRBJ1-6|.
TGTGCCAGCTCACCACCGGGGAGTCTTAGGGATTCACCCCTCCACTTT
CASSPPGSLRDSPLHF
>.|TRBV5-1|TRBJ1-1|.
TGCGCCAGCAGCTTAGGGGCCATCCAAACCCCGAACACTGAAGCTTTCTTT
CASSLGAIQTPNTEAFF
>TRBD2|TRBV18|TRBJ2-7|.
TGTGCCAGCTCAATTAGCGGGGGGTACGAGCAGTACTTC
CASSISGGYEQYF
>TRBD1|TRBV14|TRBJ2-5|once
TGTGCCAGCAGCCAAGCCGGGACAGGGTACCAAGAGACCCAGTACTTC
CASSQAGTGYQETQYF
>TRBD1|TRBV6-6|TRBJ1-5|.
TGTGCCAGCAGTTACTCAGGGCAGGGGGCCGATCAGCCCCAGCATTTT
CASSYSGQGADQPQHF
>TRBD2|TRBV10-3|TRBJ2-1|.
TGTGCCATCAGCAGGGCGGGGGGAGACTACAATGAGCAGTTCTTC
CAISRAGGDYNEQFF
>.|TRBV5-1|TRBJ2-1|.
TGCGCCAGCAGTGACGGGTCGGACAATGAGCAGTTCTTC
CASSDGSDNEQFF
>TRBD1|TRBV7-3|TRBJ2-3|.
TGTGCCAGCAGCTCCGTACGACAGGGGGTTACAGATACGCAGTATTTT
CASSSVRQGVTDTQYF
>TRBD2|TRBV5-1|TRBJ2-1|.
TGCGCCAGCAGCCGCCTAGGCGGACTAGCGGGGTACAATGAGCAGTTCTTC
CASSRLGGLAGYNEQFF
>.|TRBV30|TRBJ1-5|few
TGTGCCTGGAGTGTAAGGGGACAAGCCCAGCATTTT
CAWSVRGQAQHF
>TRBD1|TRBV4-3|TRBJ2-5|.
TGCGCCAGCAGCCTTATACAGGGGGGAGAGACCCAGTACTTC
CASSLIQGGETQYF
>.|TRBV11-3|TRBJ2-7|.
TGTGCCAGCAGCTTATGGGGCACACCCTACGAGCAGTACTTC
CASSLWGTPYEQYF
>TRBD1|TRBV6-5|TRBJ1-1|.
TGTGCCAGCAGACGGGACAGGGGGATAAACACTGAAGCTTTCTTT
CASRRDRGINTEAFF
>TRBD2|TRBV11-3|TRBJ2-5|.
TGTGCCAGCAGCCGGGGGGTCTCGGAGACCCAGTACTTC
CASSRGVSETQYF
>.|TRBV10-1|TRBJ2-7|.
TGCGCCAGCAGTGATGGGTCCGCCGGGGACGAGCAGTACTTC
CASSDGSAGDEQYF
>.|TRBV5-1|TRBJ1-6|.
TGCGCCAGCAGCTTAGGGAGGATGGTCCTCTCACCCCTCCACTTT
CASSLGRMVLSPLHF
>.|TRBV30|TRBJ2-7|.
TGTGCCTGGACCCAGGGGATTTCCTCCTACGAGCAGTACTTC
CAWTQGISSYEQYF
>TRBD1|TRBV5-4|TRBJ2-2|.
TGTGCCAGCAGCTGGGGGACAGGGAGGACCGGGGAGCTGTTTTTT
CASSWGTGRTGELFF
>.|TRBV18|TRBJ1-2|.
TGTGCCAGCTCACAGGAGTATGGCTACACCTTC
CASSQEYGYTF